This T cell receptor beta chain came from a study of early T cells in non-severe SARS-CoV-2 infection. Whole-study context: Sequencing was performed on bulk RNA from unsorted whole blood, leaving chains unpaired. Findings of the study overall: Sequences matched to VDJdb favored anti-spike CD8 responses, while private and CD4 specificities were missed.

The sample holds many counts of this clonotype. What it binds is not known. This CDR3 comprises 18 residues. V was pared by 5 bases and J by 0 bases, with 19 bases between. The germline V gene encodes CDR1 MNHEY and CDR2 SVGAGI. Unique molecular identifiers were affixed to single, distinct cDNA molecules. TCRdb re-analysed the 5' RACE reads in MiXCR, keeping a single row per CDR3 protein. The sample shows roughly 75,000 distinct CDR3 sequences, 9% to 10% of them seen only once. The clonotype comes from an adult who was a healthcare worker with PCR-confirmed SARS-CoV-2 infection or an uninfected control (not recorded which). The sequenced material came from whole blood. This rearrangement joins TRBV6-5 to TRBJ2-2; D possibly uses TRBD1 or TRBD2 (5 bases each). CDR3 region: CASSRSGPSVSNTGELFF. CDR3 coding DNA: TGTGCCAGCAGTCGATCGGGACCGTCCGTCTCGAACACCGGGGAGCTGTTTTTT.